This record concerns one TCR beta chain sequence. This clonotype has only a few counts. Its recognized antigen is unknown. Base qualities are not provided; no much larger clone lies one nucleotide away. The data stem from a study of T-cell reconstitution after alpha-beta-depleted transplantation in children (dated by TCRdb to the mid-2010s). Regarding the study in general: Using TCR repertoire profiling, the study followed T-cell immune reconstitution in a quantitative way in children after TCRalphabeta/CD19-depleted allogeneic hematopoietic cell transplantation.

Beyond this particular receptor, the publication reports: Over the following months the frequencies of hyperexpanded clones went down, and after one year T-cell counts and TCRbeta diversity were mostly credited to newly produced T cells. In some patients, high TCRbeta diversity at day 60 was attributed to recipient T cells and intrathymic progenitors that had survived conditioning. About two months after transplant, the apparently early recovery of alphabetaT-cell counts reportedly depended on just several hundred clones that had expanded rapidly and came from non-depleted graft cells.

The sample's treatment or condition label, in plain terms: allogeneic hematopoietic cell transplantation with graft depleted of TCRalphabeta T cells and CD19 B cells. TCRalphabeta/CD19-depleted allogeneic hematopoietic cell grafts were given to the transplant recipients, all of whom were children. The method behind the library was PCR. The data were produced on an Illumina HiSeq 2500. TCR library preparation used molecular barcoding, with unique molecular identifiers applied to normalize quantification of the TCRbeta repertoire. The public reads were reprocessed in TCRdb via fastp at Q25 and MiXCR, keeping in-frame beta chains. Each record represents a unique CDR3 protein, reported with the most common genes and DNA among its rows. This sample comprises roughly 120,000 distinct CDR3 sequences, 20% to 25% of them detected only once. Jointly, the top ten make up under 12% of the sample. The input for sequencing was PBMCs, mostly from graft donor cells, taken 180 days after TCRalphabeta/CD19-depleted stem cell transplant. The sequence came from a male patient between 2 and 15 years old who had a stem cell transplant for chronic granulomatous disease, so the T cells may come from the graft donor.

The CDR3 here reads CASSLGSPLGNEQFF. The base sequence is TGCGCCAGCAGCTTGGGTTCCCCTTTAGGCAATGAGCAGTTCTTC. This chain joins TRBV5-1 to TRBJ2-1; a confident D gene designation cannot be given. CDR3 length: 15 amino acids, cysteine to phenylalanine. Only the CDR3 region is kept as DNA, spanning 45 bases read in frame from base 1. From the germline V gene, CDR1 is SGHRS and CDR2 is YFSETQ. The V end loses 0 bases and the J end loses 6 bases, and a stretch of 13 bases separates them.